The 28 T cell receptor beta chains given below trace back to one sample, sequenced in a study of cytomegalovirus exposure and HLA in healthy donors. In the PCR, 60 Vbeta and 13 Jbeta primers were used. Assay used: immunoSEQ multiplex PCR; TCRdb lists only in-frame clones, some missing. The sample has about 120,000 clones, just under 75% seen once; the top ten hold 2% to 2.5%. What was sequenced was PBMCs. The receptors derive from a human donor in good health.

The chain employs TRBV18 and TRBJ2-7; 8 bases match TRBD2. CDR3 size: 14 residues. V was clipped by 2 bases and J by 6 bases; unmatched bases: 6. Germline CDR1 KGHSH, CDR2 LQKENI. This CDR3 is CASSPKAGGGEQYF. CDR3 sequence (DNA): TGTGCCAGCTCACCAAAGGCGGGAGGCGGCGAGCAGTACTTC.

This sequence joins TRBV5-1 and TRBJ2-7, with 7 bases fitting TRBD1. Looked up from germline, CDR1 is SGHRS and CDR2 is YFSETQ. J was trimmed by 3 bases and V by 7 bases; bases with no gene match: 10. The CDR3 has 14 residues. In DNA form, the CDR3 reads TGCGCCAGCTGTATAGGGACAGACAACTACGAGCAGTACTTC. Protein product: CASCIGTDNYEQYF.

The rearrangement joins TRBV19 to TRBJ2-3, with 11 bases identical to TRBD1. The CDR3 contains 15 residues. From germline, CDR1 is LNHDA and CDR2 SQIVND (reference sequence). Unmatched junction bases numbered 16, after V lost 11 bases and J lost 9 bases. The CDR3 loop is CASHGRTGGRGTQYF. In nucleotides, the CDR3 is TGTGCCTCCCATGGTCGGACAGGGGGCAGGGGGACGCAGTATTTT.

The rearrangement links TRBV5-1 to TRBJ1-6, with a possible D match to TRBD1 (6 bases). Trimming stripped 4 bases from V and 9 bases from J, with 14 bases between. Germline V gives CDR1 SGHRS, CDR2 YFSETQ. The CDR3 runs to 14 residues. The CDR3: CASSPEQGSSPLHF. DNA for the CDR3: TGCGCCAGCAGCCCGGAACAGGGTAGTTCACCCCTCCACTTT.

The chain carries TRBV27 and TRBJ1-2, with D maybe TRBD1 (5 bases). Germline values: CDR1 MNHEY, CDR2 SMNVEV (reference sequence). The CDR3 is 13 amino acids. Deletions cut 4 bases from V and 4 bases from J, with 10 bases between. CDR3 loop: CASSSQVSYGYTF. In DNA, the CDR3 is TGTGCCAGCAGTTCACAGGTCAGCTATGGCTACACCTTC.

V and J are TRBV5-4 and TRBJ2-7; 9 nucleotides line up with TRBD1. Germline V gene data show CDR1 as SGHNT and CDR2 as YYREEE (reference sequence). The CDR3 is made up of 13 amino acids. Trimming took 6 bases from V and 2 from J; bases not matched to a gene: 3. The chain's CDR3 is CASTGQGPYEQYF. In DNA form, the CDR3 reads TGTGCCAGCACGGGACAGGGCCCCTACGAGCAGTACTTC.

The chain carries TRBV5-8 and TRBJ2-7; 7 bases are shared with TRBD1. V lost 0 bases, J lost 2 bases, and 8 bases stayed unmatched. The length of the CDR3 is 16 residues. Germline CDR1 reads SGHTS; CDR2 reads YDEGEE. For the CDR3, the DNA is TGTGCCAGCAGCTTGGTAAGAGGGACAGTGCCCTACGAGCAGTACTTC. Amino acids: CASSLVRGTVPYEQYF.

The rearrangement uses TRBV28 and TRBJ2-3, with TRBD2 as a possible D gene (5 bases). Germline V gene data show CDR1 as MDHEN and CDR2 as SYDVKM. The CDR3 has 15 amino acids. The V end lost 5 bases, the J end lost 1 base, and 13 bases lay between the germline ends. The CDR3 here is CASSPGGLGTDTQYF. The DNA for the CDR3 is TGTGCCAGCAGTCCCGGAGGCCTAGGCACAGATACGCAGTATTTT. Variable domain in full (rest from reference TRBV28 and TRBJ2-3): DVKVTQSSRYLVKRTGEKVFLECVQDMDHENMFWYRQDPGLGLRLIYFSYDVKMKEKGDIPEGYSVSREKKERFSLILESASTNQTSMYLCASSPGGLGTDTQYFGPGTRLTVL.

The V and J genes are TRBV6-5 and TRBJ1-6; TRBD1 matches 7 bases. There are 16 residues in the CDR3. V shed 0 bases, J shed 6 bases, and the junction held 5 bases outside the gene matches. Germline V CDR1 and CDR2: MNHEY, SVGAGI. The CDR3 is CASSYSRGQTNSPLHF. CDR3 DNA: TGTGCCAGCAGTTACTCGCGGGGACAGACTAATTCACCCCTCCACTTT.

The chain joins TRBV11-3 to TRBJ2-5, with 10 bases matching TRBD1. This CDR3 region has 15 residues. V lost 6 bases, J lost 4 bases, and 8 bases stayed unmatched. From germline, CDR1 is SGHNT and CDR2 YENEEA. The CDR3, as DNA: TGTGCCAGCAGTCCCGACAGGGGGCCTGGAGAGACCCAGTACTTC. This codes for CASSPDRGPGETQYF.

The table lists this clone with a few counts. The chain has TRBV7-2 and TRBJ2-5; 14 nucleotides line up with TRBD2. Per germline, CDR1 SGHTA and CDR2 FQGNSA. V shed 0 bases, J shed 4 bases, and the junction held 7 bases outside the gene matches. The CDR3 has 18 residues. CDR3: CASSLARTSGGPRETQYF. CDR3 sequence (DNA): TGTGCCAGCAGCTTAGCTCGGACTAGCGGGGGGCCAAGAGAGACCCAGTACTTC.

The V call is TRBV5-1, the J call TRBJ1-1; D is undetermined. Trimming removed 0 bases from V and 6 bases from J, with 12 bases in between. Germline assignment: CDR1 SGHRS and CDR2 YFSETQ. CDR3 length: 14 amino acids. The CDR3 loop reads CASSLEEAAPEAFF. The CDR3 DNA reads TGCGCCAGCAGCTTGGAGGAGGCGGCCCCTGAAGCTTTCTTT.

This CDR3 reads CASSVQPYTEAFF. CDR3 coding DNA: TGTGCCAGCAGTGTACAACCTTACACTGAAGCTTTCTTT. The V and J genes are TRBV6-1 and TRBJ1-1; D is ambiguous. Germline CDR1 reads MNHNS; CDR2 reads SASEGT. Trimming cost V 4 bases and J 3 bases, with 9 bases left between them. This CDR3 comprises 13 residues.

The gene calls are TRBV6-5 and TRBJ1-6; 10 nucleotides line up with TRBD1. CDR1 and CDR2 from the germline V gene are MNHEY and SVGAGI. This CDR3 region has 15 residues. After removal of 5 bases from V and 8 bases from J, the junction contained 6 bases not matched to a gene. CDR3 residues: CASSTTGGDDSPLHF. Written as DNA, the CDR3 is TGTGCCAGCAGTACGACAGGGGGCGATGATTCACCCCTCCACTTT.

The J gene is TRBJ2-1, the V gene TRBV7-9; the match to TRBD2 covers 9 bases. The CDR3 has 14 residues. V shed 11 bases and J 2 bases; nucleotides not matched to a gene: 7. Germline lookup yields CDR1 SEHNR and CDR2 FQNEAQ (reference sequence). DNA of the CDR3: TGTGCCGGGGAGCGGGAGGTTCCCTACAATGAGCAGTTCTTC. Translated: CAGEREVPYNEQFF.

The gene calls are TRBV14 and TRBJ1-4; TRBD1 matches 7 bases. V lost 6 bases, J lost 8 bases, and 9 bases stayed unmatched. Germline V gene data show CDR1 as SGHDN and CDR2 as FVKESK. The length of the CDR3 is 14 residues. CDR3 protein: CASSHRGVGEKLFF. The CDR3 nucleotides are TGTGCCAGCAGTCACAGGGGAGTAGGGGAAAAACTGTTTTTT. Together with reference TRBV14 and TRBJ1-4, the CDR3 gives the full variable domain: EAGVTQFPSHSVIEKGQTVTLRCDPISGHDNLYWYRRVMGKEIKFLLHFVKESKQDESGMPNNRFLAERTGGTYSTLKVQPAELEDSGVYFCASSHRGVGEKLFFGSGTQLSVL.

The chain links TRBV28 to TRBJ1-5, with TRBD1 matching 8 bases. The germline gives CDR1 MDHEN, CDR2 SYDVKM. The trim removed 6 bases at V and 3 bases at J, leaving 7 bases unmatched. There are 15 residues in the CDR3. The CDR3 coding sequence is TGTGCCAGCAGCCTTCAGCAGGGGGCCAATCAGCCCCAGCATTTT. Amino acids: CASSLQQGANQPQHF.

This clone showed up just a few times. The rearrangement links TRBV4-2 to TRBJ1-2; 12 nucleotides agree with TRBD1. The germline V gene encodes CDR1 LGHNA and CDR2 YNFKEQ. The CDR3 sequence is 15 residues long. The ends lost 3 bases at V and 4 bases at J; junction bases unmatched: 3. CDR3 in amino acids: CASSHPGQGAYGYTF. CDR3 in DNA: TGTGCCAGCAGCCACCCGGGACAGGGGGCCTATGGCTACACCTTC.

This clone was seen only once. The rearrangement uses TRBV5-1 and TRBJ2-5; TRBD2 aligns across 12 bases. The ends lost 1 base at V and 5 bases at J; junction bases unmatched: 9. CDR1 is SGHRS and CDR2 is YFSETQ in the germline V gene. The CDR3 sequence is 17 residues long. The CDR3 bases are TGCGCCAGCAGCTTGCTGGCTAGCGGGAGGGCCGGGGAGACCCAGTACTTC. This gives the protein CASSLLASGRAGETQYF.

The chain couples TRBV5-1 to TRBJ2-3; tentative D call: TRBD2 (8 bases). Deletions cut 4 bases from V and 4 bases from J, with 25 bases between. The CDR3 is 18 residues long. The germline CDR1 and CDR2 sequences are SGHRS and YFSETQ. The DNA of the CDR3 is TGCGCCAGCAGCCATGGGGTAGCGGGAAGGGGGCTAGCAGATACGCAGTATTTT. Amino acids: CASSHGVAGRGLADTQYF.

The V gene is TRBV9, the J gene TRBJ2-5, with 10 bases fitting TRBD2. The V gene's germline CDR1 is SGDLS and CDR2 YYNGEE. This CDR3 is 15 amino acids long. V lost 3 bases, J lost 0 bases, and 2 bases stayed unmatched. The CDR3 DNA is TGTGCCAGCAGCGCTAGCGGGAGCTACCAAGAGACCCAGTACTTC. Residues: CASSASGSYQETQYF.

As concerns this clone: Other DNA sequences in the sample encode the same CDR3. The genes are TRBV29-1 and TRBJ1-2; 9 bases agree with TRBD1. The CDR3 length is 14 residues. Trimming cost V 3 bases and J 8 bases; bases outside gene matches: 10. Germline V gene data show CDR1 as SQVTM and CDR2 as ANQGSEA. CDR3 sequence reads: CSVEVTGGSGGYTF. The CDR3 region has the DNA TGCAGCGTTGAGGTTACAGGGGGCTCGGGGGGCTACACCTTC.

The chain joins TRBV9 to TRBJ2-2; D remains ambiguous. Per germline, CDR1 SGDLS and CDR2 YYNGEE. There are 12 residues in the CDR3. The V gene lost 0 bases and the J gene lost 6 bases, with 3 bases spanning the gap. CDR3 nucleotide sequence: TGTGCCAGCAGCGTAGGGCCCGGGGAGCTGTTTTTT. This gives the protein CASSVGPGELFF.

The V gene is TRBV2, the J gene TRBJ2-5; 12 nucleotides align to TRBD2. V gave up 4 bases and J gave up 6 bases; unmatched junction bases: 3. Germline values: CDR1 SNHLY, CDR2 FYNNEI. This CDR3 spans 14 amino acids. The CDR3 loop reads CASSGGLAGQTQYF. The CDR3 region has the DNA TGTGCCAGCAGTGGGGGACTAGCGGGCCAGACCCAGTACTTC.

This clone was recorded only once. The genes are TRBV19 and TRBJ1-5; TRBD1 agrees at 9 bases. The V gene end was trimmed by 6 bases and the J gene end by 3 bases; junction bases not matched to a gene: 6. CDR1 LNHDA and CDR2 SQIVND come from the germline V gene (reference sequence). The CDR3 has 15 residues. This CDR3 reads CASRTRDRVNQPQHF. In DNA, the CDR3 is TGTGCCAGTAGGACCCGGGACAGGGTCAATCAGCCCCAGCATTTT.

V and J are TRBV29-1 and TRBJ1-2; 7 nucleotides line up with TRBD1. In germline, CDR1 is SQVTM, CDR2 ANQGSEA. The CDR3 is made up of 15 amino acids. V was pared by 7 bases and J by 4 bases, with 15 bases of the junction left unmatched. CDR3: CSDNTAKGQFYGYTF. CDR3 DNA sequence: TGCAGCGACAACACCGCGAAGGGACAGTTCTATGGCTACACCTTC.

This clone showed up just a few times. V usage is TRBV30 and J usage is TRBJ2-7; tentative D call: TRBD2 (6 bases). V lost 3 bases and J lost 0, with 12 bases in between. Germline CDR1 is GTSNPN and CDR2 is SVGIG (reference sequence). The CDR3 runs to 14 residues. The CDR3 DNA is TGTGCCTGGAGAGTATTCGGGAGCTCCTACGAGCAGTACTTC. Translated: CAWRVFGSSYEQYF.

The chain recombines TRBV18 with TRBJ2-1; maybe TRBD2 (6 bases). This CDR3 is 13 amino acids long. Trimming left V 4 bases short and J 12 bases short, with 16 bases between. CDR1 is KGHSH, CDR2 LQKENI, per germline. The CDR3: CASSLSRLETQFF. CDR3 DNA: TGTGCCAGCTCACTTTCTAGACTAGAAACGCAGTTCTTC.